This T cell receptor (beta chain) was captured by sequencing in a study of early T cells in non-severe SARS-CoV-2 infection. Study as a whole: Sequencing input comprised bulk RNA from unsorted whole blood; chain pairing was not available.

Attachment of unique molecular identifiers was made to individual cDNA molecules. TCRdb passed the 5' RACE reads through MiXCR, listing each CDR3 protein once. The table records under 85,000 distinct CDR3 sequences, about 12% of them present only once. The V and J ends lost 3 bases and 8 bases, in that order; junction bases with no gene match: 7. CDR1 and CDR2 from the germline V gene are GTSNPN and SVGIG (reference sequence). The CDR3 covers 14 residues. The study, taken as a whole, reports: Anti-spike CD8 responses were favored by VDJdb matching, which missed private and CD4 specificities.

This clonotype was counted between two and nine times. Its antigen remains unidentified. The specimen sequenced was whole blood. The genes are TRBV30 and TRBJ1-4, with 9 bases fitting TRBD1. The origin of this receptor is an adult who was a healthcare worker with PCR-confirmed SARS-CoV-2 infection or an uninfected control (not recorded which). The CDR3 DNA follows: TGTGCCTGGAGGATGGGACAGGGCGGGGAAAAACTGTTTTTT. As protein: CAWRMGQGGEKLFF.